These T cell receptor beta chains were read from a single sample in a study of OX40 agonist ivuxolimab in advanced cancers. Produced via immunoSEQ multiplex PCR; TCRdb's table is partial and in-frame only. The table has 56,000 or so clones, approximately 83% seen once. The sequences come from CD4+ or CD8+ T cells sorted from blood, collected in a trial of the OX40 agonist ivuxolimab. These receptors all come from an adult with an advanced solid tumor such as melanoma, head and neck, liver or kidney cancer. The CDR3 runs from the conserved cysteine through the conserved F or W. The D gene is left open where the match is weak. Size tells how often a clone was seen (once, few, many) or the class of an expanded clone, and some rows leave it out.

v_gene: TRBV4-1; d_gene: TRBD1; abundance: -; j_gene: TRBJ2-7; CDR3nt: TGCGCCAGCAGCCAATACCCGGGACAGAGCTACGAGCAGTACTTC; CDR3aa: CASSQYPGQSYEQYF
v_gene: TRBV27; d_gene: -; abundance: once; j_gene: TRBJ2-1; CDR3nt: TGTGCCAGCAGTTTCGTGGGGTACAATGAGCAGTTCTTC; CDR3aa: CASSFVGYNEQFF
v_gene: TRBV6-5; d_gene: TRBD1; abundance: -; j_gene: TRBJ2-5; CDR3nt: TGTGCCAGCAGTTACGCTGACAGGGCGGAGACCCAGTACTTC; CDR3aa: CASSYADRAETQYF
v_gene: TRBV19; d_gene: -; abundance: -; j_gene: TRBJ2-5; CDR3nt: TGTGCCAGTAGCGATCCCCCCAGGGGGGGAGAGACCCAGTACTTC; CDR3aa: CASSDPPRGGETQYF
v_gene: TRBV5-6; d_gene: -; abundance: -; j_gene: TRBJ1-1; CDR3nt: TGTGCCAGCAGCTTGTGGGCAAGTAAAGCTTTCTTT; CDR3aa: CASSLWASKAFF
v_gene: TRBV29-1; d_gene: TRBD2; abundance: -; j_gene: TRBJ2-7; CDR3nt: TGCAGCGTCCAAACTAGCGGGAACTACGAGCAGTACTTC; CDR3aa: CSVQTSGNYEQYF
v_gene: TRBV5-1; d_gene: TRBD1; abundance: -; j_gene: TRBJ1-5; CDR3nt: TGCGCCAGCAGCTGGGACAGGGCGGGGGATCCCCAGCATTTT; CDR3aa: CASSWDRAGDPQHF
v_gene: TRBV6-5; d_gene: TRBD1; abundance: -; j_gene: TRBJ1-6; CDR3nt: TGTGCCAGCAGTAGACAGGGGGCCAATTCACCCCTCCACTTT; CDR3aa: CASSRQGANSPLHF
v_gene: TRBV11-2; d_gene: -; abundance: -; j_gene: TRBJ1-2; CDR3nt: TGTGCCAGCAGCTTAGGCCCCAGGGAAAACTATGGCTACACCTTC; CDR3aa: CASSLGPRENYGYTF
v_gene: TRBV9; d_gene: -; abundance: -; j_gene: TRBJ2-2; CDR3nt: TGTGCCAGCAGCGTGTGGCGGGACACCGGGGAGCTGTTTTTT; CDR3aa: CASSVWRDTGELFF
v_gene: TRBV6-6; d_gene: -; abundance: -; j_gene: TRBJ1-5; CDR3nt: TGTGCCAGCAGTTACTGGGAGGCTCAGCCCCAGCATTTT; CDR3aa: CASSYWEAQPQHF
v_gene: TRBV6-6; d_gene: TRBD1; abundance: -; j_gene: TRBJ2-5; CDR3nt: TGTGCCAGCAGCGCAGGGGTGGGACAGATACAAGAGACCCAGTACTTC; CDR3aa: CASSAGVGQIQETQYF
v_gene: TRBV2; d_gene: -; abundance: -; j_gene: TRBJ2-1; CDR3nt: TGTGCCAGCAGCGCGCAGTTCTTC; CDR3aa: CASSAQFF
v_gene: TRBV6-5; d_gene: -; abundance: -; j_gene: TRBJ2-7; CDR3nt: TGTGCCAGCAGTTACGGGTTAAGCTCCTACGAGCAGTACTTC; CDR3aa: CASSYGLSSYEQYF
v_gene: TRBV5-1; d_gene: TRBD2; abundance: -; j_gene: TRBJ2-2; CDR3nt: TGCGCCAGCAGCTTGCAAACTAGCGGACAACTCGCGAACACCGGGGAGCTGTTTTTT; CDR3aa: CASSLQTSGQLANTGELFF
v_gene: TRBV28; d_gene: TRBD2; abundance: -; j_gene: TRBJ2-3; CDR3nt: TGTGCCAGCAGACCAAGCGGGGGGGATTACACAGATACGCAGTATTTT; CDR3aa: CASRPSGGDYTDTQYF